This TCR beta chain stems from a study of cytomegalovirus exposure and HLA in healthy donors (TCRdb year 2017). For context, the study as a whole: In an earlier analysis of some 610 of the donors, around 290 Gb of sequence data and 100 million or so unique TCR beta sequences from about 190 million T cells were reported. Roughly 5 DR-DQ haplotypes were handled as single units for association and clustering, since linkage in the cohort was strong. Typing coverage differed by locus: A, B, C, DRB1 and DQB1 were typed in about 620-630 donors, DQA1 in 522, DPA1 in nearly 610, and DPB1 in 450 to 490. Both class I and class II loci were covered by HLA typing, at four-digit resolution. The study combined high-throughput TCR immunosequencing, statistical association of individual TCRs with disease status, and machine learning to predict cytomegalovirus infection status. The study used immunosequencing to profile the T cell repertoires of some 600 subjects and linked those repertoires to cytomegalovirus serostatus. About 280 gigabases of sequencing data and 91 million or so unique TCR sequences made up an early release that covered several hundred HLA-typed donors. Every repertoire in the discovery cohort had been generated on one and the same sequencing platform. The genetic ancestry cluster associated with self-reported Caucasian donors included roughly 84% of the roughly 400 genotyped donors. Genome-wide SNP genotypes for about 65% of the roughly 670 donors were used in a later genetic analysis, which treated that subset as a discovery cohort. Rather than drawing on any new phenotypic data, the later analysis identified candidate immune exposures from TCR beta sequences and the way those sequences occurred across donors. To study patterns of TCR occurrence, a later analysis re-analyzed previously published TCR beta repertoires from several hundred donors and added high-resolution HLA genotyping. Donor age, sex, ethnicity and CMV serostatus were compiled alongside the repertoire data. On average, approximately 250,000 unique TCR beta nucleotide sequences were sequenced per donor among about 400 genotyped donors of the cohort, with about 17% of those sequences being non-productive. Along with the approximately 650-subject first cohort, a separate validation cohort of more than 90 different subjects was used. In an earlier analysis of 587 of the donors, high-throughput TCR beta sequencing was used to judge whether each TCR beta V gene segment behaved as functional or pseudogenic. The study was designed to test whether signatures of past pathogen exposure could be identified by cataloging public T cell receptors. General conclusions and limits of the study: Most CMV-associated TCR beta chains appeared to be HLA-restricted in a later analysis, and the HLA associations seemed to be driven largely by CMV exposure. Compared with equally common non-associated chains, HLA-associated TCR beta chains in a later analysis were more clonally expanded and had lower generation probabilities. A further reported finding was that TCR beta sequences accurately predicted the HLA-A and HLA-B alleles for most subjects in the first cohort. Correlated functional status among segregating V segments might reflect linkage disequilibrium, but an unknown experimental factor could not be ruled out. A later analysis reported that several top co-occurrence clusters appeared linked to parvovirus B19, influenza, CMV and Epstein-Barr virus. A later analysis associated some 17,000 TCR beta sequences with specific HLA alleles at a false discovery rate of 0.05. It was suggested by the authors that the approach could potentially be generalized to other disease states and immunological phenotypes. For the cohort, immune exposure information was limited to CMV serostatus. A cluster of highly shared sequence variants was judged likely to represent a technical artifact of the sequencing pipeline. V-gene and J-gene trimming of TCR beta chains was associated with a missense DCLRE1C variant in a later genetic analysis, and the association was replicated in an independent cohort. An earlier analysis of 587 of the donors showed that most TCR beta V segments appeared in productive rearrangements either about 87% or about 30% of the time, which broadly matched IMGT annotations. Compared with the roughly 600-donor mean, donors in an Asian-associated ancestry cluster had fewer N-insertions in productive TCRs, according to a later genetic analysis. The classifier was reported to diagnose cytomegalovirus status with high specificity and sensitivity in both the original cohort and the validation cohort. Roughly uniform sequencing depth across donors was assumed in presence/absence analyses, although this assumption may not hold. Three of the identified cytomegalovirus-associated TCR beta chains were confirmed in vitro to be specific for cytomegalovirus antigens. Because HLA typing was missing for some donors at each locus, association tests included only the typed subset. Most TCR sequences were seen in very few donors, while some public TCRs were found in many individuals. According to a later analysis, TCR association rates differed among HLA loci, with DRB1 alleles showing the most associated TCRs and HLA-C alleles showing the fewest. In this cohort, only TCR beta chains were sequenced, and detectable features were limited by the absence of alpha or paired-chain data. In the study, approximately 150 TCR beta chains were listed as associated with cytomegalovirus. When HLA alleles, especially DR and DQ, strongly co-occurred, attributing TCR associations to individual alleles was difficult. Because counts were too low, fewer than 20 rarely observed V segments, including chromosome 9 orphons, were excluded from the earlier analysis of several hundred of the donors.

The library was generated by the immunoSEQ multiplex PCR assay. For the multiplex PCR, a mixture combining 60 forward primers for TCR Vbeta segments and 13 reverse primers for TCR Jbeta segments was used. A multiplex PCR assay on genomic DNA amplified the CDR3 region of rearranged TCR beta genes. The Illumina HiSeq System was used to sequence the amplified TCR beta libraries as 87-base-pair reads. The published analysis was carried out like this. In a later analysis, around 80 million unique TCR beta chains were counted across the roughly 610 repertoires, and around 10 million of these chains were shared by at least two donors. Raw reads were error-corrected and collapsed into unique sequences with a nearest-neighbor algorithm that merged closely related sequences to remove PCR and sequencing errors. V, D and J gene segments were assigned by aligning CDR3 sequences to IMGT reference sequences. For a sequence to be retained, at least a six-nucleotide match to both a V gene segment and a J gene segment was required. A rearrangement counted as productive if the CDR3 had no stop codons and remained in frame with V and J, and every other rearrangement counted as non-productive. Following IMGT convention, CDR3 was defined as the stretch from the second conserved V-encoded cysteine up to the conserved J-encoded phenylalanine. The earlier analysis of 550 to 650 of the donors excluded any sequence lacking an unambiguous match to a single V gene segment. An earlier analysis of fewer than 650 of the donors classified V segments as functional when productive rearrangements were above 56.7% and as segregating when the standard deviation between donors was above 5%. A statistical classification framework was built for diagnosing cytomegalovirus status from the catalog of TCR beta chain sequences. A later analysis assigned V and J genes by comparing TCR nucleotide sequences with IMGT/GENE-DB human TR gene sequences. Using the TCRdist pipeline, a later analysis assigned CDR3 sequences along with most-parsimonious VDJ recombination scenarios. In a later analysis, each TCR beta chain was defined by its CDR3 amino acid sequence together with its V-gene family, and reads without a unique V-gene family were excluded. A later analysis removed 500 to 650 highly shared, low-generation-probability nucleotide sequences to deal with suspected cross-contamination and a sequencing artifact. For each public chain, a later analysis derived a clonal expansion index from normalized ranks of inferred template counts within each repertoire. In a later analysis, generation probabilities were computed using a VDJ recombination model fitted to out-of-frame rearrangements, and the results were checked against IGoR. Hypergeometric tests were used in a later analysis to score TCR-TCR, TCR-HLA and TCR-CMV co-occurrence, with a repertoire-size bias correction applied to the TCR pairs. To estimate false discovery rates, a later analysis permuted the HLA or CMV assignments 20 times. In a later analysis, co-occurring TCRs were grouped using DBSCAN, with TCRdist sequence similarity added in when clustering inside HLA-allele-positive subsets. Repertoires with fewer than 30,000 or more than 120,000 public chains were left out of co-occurrence clustering, as were a handful of repertoires with anomalous nucleotide sharing. TCRdb stores this immuneACCESS table with in-frame sequences only. Part of the clones is absent; in the studies checked, under half of the shortfall reflects unresolved V genes, and no reason is known for the rest. V and J calls and clone size are copied from that table; D and trimming were computed from the DNA. The sample table contains 150,000 to 200,000 clones; only one count was recorded for 85% to 90% of them. The ten largest clonotypes hold more than 1.5% of the sample.

As regards this clone: Its binding antigen is unknown. Per-nucleotide qualities are absent, and no much larger clonotype sits a single base away.

The cohort consisted of 600 to 700 healthy bone marrow donors. All cohort members were sampled while nominally healthy, although unrecorded immune exposures were likely present. The donor tested CMV seronegative, placing the donor among the 350 or so seronegative members of the cohort. Every donor gave a peripheral blood sample, and the peripheral blood mononuclear cells from that sample were used for TCR beta sequencing. Genomic DNA extraction from the blood cell samples was performed with the Qiagen DNeasy Blood Extraction Kit. What was sequenced was PBMCs. The sequence derives from a woman between 18 and 29 years old in good health and CMV-seronegative.

The bases are TGCGCCAGCAGCTTGAGAGCGGGAGAACCCGGGGAGCTGTTTTTT. Its protein product is CASSLRAGEPGELFF. The chain joins TRBV5-1 to TRBJ2-2; 8 bases in the middle match TRBD2. The CDR3 runs 15 residues from the cysteine to the phenylalanine. The entry retains the CDR3 DNA only, 45 bases that are in frame from base 1. V is pruned by 1 base and J by 6 bases, leaving 5 bases of the junction without a gene match. Reading the germline V gene gives CDR1 SGHRS and CDR2 YFSETQ.